This record looks at one TCR beta chain sequence and its context. Its antigen is unknown. The sample holds no much larger clone one base away, and base qualities are not on file. Genomic DNA was isolated from the sorted cells so that the TCRbeta CDR3 region could be sequenced. The immunoSEQ Assay was used to sequence the TCRbeta CDR3 regions. In TCRdb, the immuneACCESS table is reduced to in-frame sequences with V and J assigned. These tables do not hold every clone; where another copy was compared, an unresolved V gene accounts for under half, and the others remain unexplained. The table for this sample lists about 93,000 clones; roughly nine tenths of them were counted only once. 0.4% to 0.55% of the sample rests with the top ten. This sample is drawn from a study of OX40 agonist ivuxolimab in advanced cancers. Turning to the overall study: Ivuxolimab was an agonistic, fully human IgG2 monoclonal antibody directed against OX40 (CD134), a costimulatory receptor. Partial responses occurred in three dose-escalation patients, of whom one had hepatocellular carcinoma and two had cutaneous melanoma. The paper reports the monotherapy dose-escalation portion (N of about 47 patients) of the phase I ivuxolimab trial. Intravenous ivuxolimab was administered to patients every 2 weeks at six dose levels: 0.01, 0.1, 0.3, 1.5, 3 and 10 mg/kg. The purpose of peripheral TCRbeta sequencing was to test whether ivuxolimab changed TCR sequence diversity and led to clonal T-cell expansion. Prior anti-PD-1, anti-PD-L1 or anti-CTLA-4 therapy was permitted, and roughly two fifths of dose-escalation patients had received checkpoint inhibitors. The dose-escalation cohort was around 84% male with a mean age of 60 years, ranging from roughly 20 to 80. Of the approximately 50 dose-escalation patients, hepatocellular carcinoma was present in around 20, melanoma in approximately 15, renal cell carcinoma in 9 and head and neck cancer in 9. Findings and caveats that apply to the study as a whole: In the 0.1-3.0 mg/kg groups, partial responders were among the patients with the lowest normalized peripheral clonal expansion, particularly in CD8+ T cells. After ivuxolimab, CD8+ T cells had more expanded clones than CD4+ T cells on average. The antigen specificity of the clonally expanded peripheral T cells was not determined. At doses from 0.1 to 3.0 mg/kg, clonal expansion was seen in both CD4+ and CD8+ blood T cells between baseline and week 6. Low levels of normalized T-cell clonal expansion were also shown by some nonresponding patients.

V trim: 5 bases; J trim: 6 bases; unmatched bases: 3. From its cysteine to its phenylalanine, the CDR3 spans 14 amino acids. Left in the record is the CDR3 DNA by itself, 42 bases read in frame from the first base. From the germline V gene, CDR1 is SGHAT and CDR2 is FQNNGV. Patients with a history of autoimmune disease or receiving systemic immunosuppression were excluded from the trial. Peripheral blood for TCR sequencing was drawn from every dose cohort at baseline, at cycle 4 day 1 and at cycle 7 day 1. Samples came from an open-label, multicenter, first-in-human phase I dose-escalation trial of ivuxolimab. The trial enrolled adults with locally advanced or metastatic head and neck squamous cell, hepatocellular, melanoma or renal cell carcinoma. Before TCR sequencing, CD4+ T cells and CD8+ T cells were sorted from peripheral blood as separate populations.

The chain joins TRBV11-2 to TRBJ2-1; TRBD2 fits 11 bases in the junction. The source was CD4+ or CD8+ T cells sorted from blood, collected in a trial of the OX40 agonist ivuxolimab. This TCR came from an adult with an advanced solid tumor such as melanoma, head and neck, liver or kidney cancer. DNA sequence: TGTGCCAGCAGCATGGGACTAGCGGTCAATGAGCAGTTCTTC. Translated, this gives CASSMGLAVNEQFF.